The rows below give T cell receptor beta chains drawn from one sample of a study of cytotoxic CD8 clonotypes in ibrutinib-treated CLL. Clones were read by immunoSEQ multiplex PCR, and TCRdb kept only the in-frame ones, dropping some. Altogether approximately 160,000 clones are present, nearly 90% being singletons, with the ten largest covering 3% to 3.5%. The sample in question was PBMCs, obtained at disease progression, from a patient treated with ibrutinib. The receptors derive from a human donor with chronic lymphocytic leukemia. Each CDR3 is given with its conserved first and last residue. Each record gives: CDR3 DNA, CDR3 protein, D gene, clone size, J gene, V gene. D genes are given only for firm matches. The size of a clone is reported for some rows only, either as once, few or many, or as a class for expanded clones.

CDR3 DNA: TGTGCCAGCAGCGCGGGACAGGGTCCGAGGGTCTACGAGCAGTACTTC
CDR3 protein: CASSAGQGPRVYEQYF
D gene: TRBD1
clone size: .
J gene: TRBJ2-7
V gene: TRBV11-3

CDR3 DNA: TGCAGCGTTGATTTTACTTCTGGTTTAAATGAGCAGTTCTTC
CDR3 protein: CSVDFTSGLNEQFF
D gene: .
clone size: .
J gene: TRBJ2-1
V gene: TRBV29-1

CDR3 DNA: TGTGCCAGCAGCTTGGACGCAAATGGCTACACCTTC
CDR3 protein: CASSLDANGYTF
D gene: .
clone size: .
J gene: TRBJ1-2
V gene: TRBV5-8

CDR3 DNA: TGTGCCTGGAGTGGTGTTTGGGGGACTGAAGCTTTCTTT
CDR3 protein: CAWSGVWGTEAFF
D gene: .
clone size: .
J gene: TRBJ1-1
V gene: TRBV30

CDR3 DNA: TGTGCCAGCAGTTCCCCAGGTCGGCATGGCTACACCTTC
CDR3 protein: CASSSPGRHGYTF
D gene: .
clone size: few
J gene: TRBJ1-2
V gene: TRBV6-5

CDR3 DNA: TGCGCCAGCAGCTTGGGACAGGGGTATGAGCAGTTCTTC
CDR3 protein: CASSLGQGYEQFF
D gene: TRBD1
clone size: .
J gene: TRBJ2-1
V gene: TRBV5-1

CDR3 DNA: TGTGCCATACGGCGGGAGGTGGTAGATACGCAGTATTTT
CDR3 protein: CAIRREVVDTQYF
D gene: TRBD2
clone size: .
J gene: TRBJ2-3
V gene: TRBV28

CDR3 DNA: TGCGCCAGCAGCTTGGATATTCGGACTAGCCAAACCTACGAGCAGTACTTC
CDR3 protein: CASSLDIRTSQTYEQYF
D gene: TRBD2
clone size: .
J gene: TRBJ2-7
V gene: TRBV5-1

CDR3 DNA: TGCGCCAGCAGTGAGTCGGGACAGAGCTATGGCTACACCTTC
CDR3 protein: CASSESGQSYGYTF
D gene: TRBD1
clone size: few
J gene: TRBJ1-2
V gene: TRBV10-2

CDR3 DNA: TGTGCCAGCAGTGAAGCCCTAGCGGGAGGGGGGGGCACAGATACGCAGTATTTT
CDR3 protein: CASSEALAGGGGTDTQYF
D gene: TRBD2
clone size: .
J gene: TRBJ2-3
V gene: TRBV6-1

CDR3 DNA: TGTGCCAGCCAAATTACCTGGACAGGCATCCGGGGGTCTGGAAACACCATATATTTT
CDR3 protein: CASQITWTGIRGSGNTIYF
D gene: TRBD1
clone size: few
J gene: TRBJ1-3
V gene: TRBV28

CDR3 DNA: TGTGCCAGCAGTCGTGGGACGAACACTGAAGCTTTCTTT
CDR3 protein: CASSRGTNTEAFF
D gene: .
clone size: .
J gene: TRBJ1-1
V gene: TRBV6-5

CDR3 DNA: TGTGCCAGCAGCTTAGCGGGGCTAGCCTTCGAGCAGTACTTC
CDR3 protein: CASSLAGLAFEQYF
D gene: .
clone size: .
J gene: TRBJ2-7
V gene: TRBV11-2

CDR3 DNA: TGTGCCAGCAGCTATGGGACAGGGTCCCTGAACACCGGGGAGCTGTTTTTT
CDR3 protein: CASSYGTGSLNTGELFF
D gene: TRBD1
clone size: .
J gene: TRBJ2-2
V gene: TRBV11-2

CDR3 DNA: TGTGCCAGCAGCTCACTCGCCGGGACGGTCCAAGAGACCCAGTACTTC
CDR3 protein: CASSSLAGTVQETQYF
D gene: .
clone size: .
J gene: TRBJ2-5
V gene: TRBV11-2